This T cell receptor (beta chain) was observed in a study of tumor-infiltrating lymphocytes in primary liver carcinoma. Study context: Samples had roughly 3.65 to 7.5 million productive TCRbeta reads, comparable between tissue types.

Germline lookup yields CDR1 MNHNY and CDR2 SVGAGI (reference sequence). The CDR3 spans 14 residues. V was cut by 0 bases and J by 6 bases, with 12 bases left in between. TCR beta cDNA was made from 450 to 500 ng total RNA with a constant-region primer. ARM-PCR, slightly modified, supplied the TCR beta libraries through three nested multiplex PCR rounds. Two initial PCR rounds of 10 to 11 cycles each paired TRBV1-TRBV30 forward primers with a C-beta reverse primer. TCRdb used MiXCR to reprocess the multiplex PCR reads, holding one entry per CDR3 protein. Of about 320,000 distinct CDR3 sequences listed, 65% are singletons. Germline DNA was also extracted, while the blood RNA originated from unsorted whole blood. This clonotype has ten or more counts. Its specificity is not known. Notes on the study in general: Relative to blood, tumors carried a significantly larger fraction of the repertoire in their top 250 clones (p = 0.039).

The chain recombines TRBV6-6 with TRBJ2-7; D is unclear. Sequenced input: peripheral blood. The receptor comes from a man aged 40-49 years with primary liver carcinoma and hepatitis B virus infection. The CDR3 loop is CASSYSGWGSEQYF. CDR3 in DNA: TGTGCCAGCAGTTACTCGGGGTGGGGAAGCGAGCAGTACTTC.